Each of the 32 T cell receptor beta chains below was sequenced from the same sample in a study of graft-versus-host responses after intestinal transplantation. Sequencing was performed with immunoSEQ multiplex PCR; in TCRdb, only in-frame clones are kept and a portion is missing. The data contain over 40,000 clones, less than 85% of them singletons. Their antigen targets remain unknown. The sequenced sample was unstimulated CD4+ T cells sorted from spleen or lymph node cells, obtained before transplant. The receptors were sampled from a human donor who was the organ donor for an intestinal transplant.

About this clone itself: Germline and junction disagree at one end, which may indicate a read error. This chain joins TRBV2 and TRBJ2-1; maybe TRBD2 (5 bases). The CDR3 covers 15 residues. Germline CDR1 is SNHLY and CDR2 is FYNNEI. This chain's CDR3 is CASGRGQSSYNEQLF. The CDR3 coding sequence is TGTGCCAGCGGGAGAGGGCAGAGCTCCTACAATGAGCAGCTCTTC.

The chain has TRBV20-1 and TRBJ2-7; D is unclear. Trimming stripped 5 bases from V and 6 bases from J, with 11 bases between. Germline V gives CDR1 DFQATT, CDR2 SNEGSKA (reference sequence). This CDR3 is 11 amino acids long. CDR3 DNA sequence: TGCAGTGCTCATAATAAGGGCGAGCAGTACTTC. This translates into CSAHNKGEQYF.

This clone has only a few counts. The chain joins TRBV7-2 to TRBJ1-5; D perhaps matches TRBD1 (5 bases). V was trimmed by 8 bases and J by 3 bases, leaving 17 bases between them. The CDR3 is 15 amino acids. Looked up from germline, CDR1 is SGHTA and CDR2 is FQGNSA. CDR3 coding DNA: TGTGCCAGCGGACCAAGACAGTCAGACAATCAGCCCCAGCATTTT. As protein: CASGPRQSDNQPQHF. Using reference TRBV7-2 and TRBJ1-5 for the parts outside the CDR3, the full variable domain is GAGVSQSPSNKVTEKGKDVELRCDPISGHTALYWYRQSLGQGLEFLIYFQGNSAPDKSGLPSDRFSAERTGGSVSTLTIQRTQQEDSAVYLCASGPRQSDNQPQHFGDGTRLSIL.

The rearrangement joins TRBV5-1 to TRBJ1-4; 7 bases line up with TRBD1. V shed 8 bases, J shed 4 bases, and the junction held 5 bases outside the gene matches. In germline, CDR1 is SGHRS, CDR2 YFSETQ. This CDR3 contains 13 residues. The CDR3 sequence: CASCRDSNEKLFF. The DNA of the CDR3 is TGCGCCAGTTGCCGGGACAGTAATGAAAAACTGTTTTTT.

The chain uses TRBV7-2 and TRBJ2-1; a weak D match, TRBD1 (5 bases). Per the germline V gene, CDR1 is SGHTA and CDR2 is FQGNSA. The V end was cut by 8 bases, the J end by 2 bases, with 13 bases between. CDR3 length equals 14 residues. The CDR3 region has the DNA TGTGCCAGCGCGACTGTGGGGCCCTACAATGAGCAGTTCTTC. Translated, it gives CASATVGPYNEQFF.

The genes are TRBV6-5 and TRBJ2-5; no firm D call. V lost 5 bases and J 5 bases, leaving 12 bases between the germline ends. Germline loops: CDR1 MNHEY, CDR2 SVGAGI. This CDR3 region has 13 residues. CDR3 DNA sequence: TGTGCCAGCAGTCGCTTCCCGAGGGAGACCCAGTACTTC. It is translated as CASSRFPRETQYF.

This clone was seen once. The CDR3 coding sequence is TGTGCCAGTATTTCTCCTCGCCAGCTCTCTGGGGCCAACGTCCTGACTTTC. Protein sequence: CASISPRQLSGANVLTF. The chain combines TRBV25-1 with TRBJ2-6; D ambiguous. The CDR3 loop spans 17 amino acids. V was clipped by 9 bases and J by 0 bases, with 18 bases between them. Germline V gene data show CDR1 as MGHDK and CDR2 as SYGVNS.

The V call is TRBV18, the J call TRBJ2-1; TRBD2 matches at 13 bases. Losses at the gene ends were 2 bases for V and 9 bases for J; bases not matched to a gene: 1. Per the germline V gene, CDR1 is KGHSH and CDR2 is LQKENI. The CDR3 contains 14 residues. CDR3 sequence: CASSPRLAGGEQFF. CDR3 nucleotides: TGTGCCAGCTCACCAAGACTAGCGGGGGGTGAGCAGTTCTTC.

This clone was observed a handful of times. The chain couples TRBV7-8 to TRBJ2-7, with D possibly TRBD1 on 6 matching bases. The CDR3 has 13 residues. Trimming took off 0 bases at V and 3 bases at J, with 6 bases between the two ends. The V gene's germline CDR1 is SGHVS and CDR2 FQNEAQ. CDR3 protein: CASSLAGGYEQYF. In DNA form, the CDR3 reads TGTGCCAGCAGCTTAGCAGGGGGCTACGAGCAGTACTTC.

CDR3 sequence: CRTGSSYNEQFF. The CDR3 DNA is TGCCGTACAGGGAGCTCCTACAATGAGCAGTTCTTC. The J gene is TRBJ2-1, the V gene TRBV23-1; possible D gene TRBD1, 6 bases. TRBV23-1 is labeled an ORF, and its function is uncertain. The CDR3 has 12 amino acids.

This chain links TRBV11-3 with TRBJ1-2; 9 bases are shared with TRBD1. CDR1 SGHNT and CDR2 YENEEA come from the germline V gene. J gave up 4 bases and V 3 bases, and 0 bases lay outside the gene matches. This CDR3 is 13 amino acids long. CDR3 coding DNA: TGTGCCAGCAGCTTGACAGGGGGCTATGGCTACACCTTC. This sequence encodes CASSLTGGYGYTF. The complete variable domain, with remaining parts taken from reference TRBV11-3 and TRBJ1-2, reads EAGVVQSPRYKIIEKKQPVAFWCNPISGHNTLYWYLQNLGQGPELLIRYENEEAVDDSQLPKDRFSAERLKGVDSTLKIQPAELGDSAVYLCASSLTGGYGYTFGSGTRLTVV.

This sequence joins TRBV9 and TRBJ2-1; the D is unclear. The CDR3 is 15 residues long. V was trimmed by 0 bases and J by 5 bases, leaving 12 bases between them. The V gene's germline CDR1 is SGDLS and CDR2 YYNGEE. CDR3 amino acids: CASSVVGGPDNEQFF. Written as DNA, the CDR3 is TGTGCCAGCAGCGTAGTGGGCGGCCCCGACAATGAGCAGTTCTTC.

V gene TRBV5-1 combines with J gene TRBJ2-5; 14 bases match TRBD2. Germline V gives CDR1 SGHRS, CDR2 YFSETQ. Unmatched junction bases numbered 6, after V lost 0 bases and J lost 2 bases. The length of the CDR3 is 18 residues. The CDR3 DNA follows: TGCGCCAGCAGCTTGGCCGGACTAGCGGGGGGTATACAAGAGACCCAGTACTTC. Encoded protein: CASSLAGLAGGIQETQYF.

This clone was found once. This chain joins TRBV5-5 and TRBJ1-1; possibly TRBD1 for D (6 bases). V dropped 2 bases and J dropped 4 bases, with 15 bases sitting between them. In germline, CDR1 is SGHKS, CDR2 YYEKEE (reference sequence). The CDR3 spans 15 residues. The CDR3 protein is CASSFGEQGGTEAFF. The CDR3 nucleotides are TGTGCCAGCAGCTTTGGAGAACAGGGCGGCACTGAAGCTTTCTTT.

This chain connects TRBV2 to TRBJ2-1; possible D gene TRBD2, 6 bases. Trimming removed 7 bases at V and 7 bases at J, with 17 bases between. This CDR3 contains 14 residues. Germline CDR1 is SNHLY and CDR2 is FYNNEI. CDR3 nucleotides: TGTGCCAGCAACCGACTAGGAAATGAGAATGAGCAGTTCTTC. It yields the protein CASNRLGNENEQFF.

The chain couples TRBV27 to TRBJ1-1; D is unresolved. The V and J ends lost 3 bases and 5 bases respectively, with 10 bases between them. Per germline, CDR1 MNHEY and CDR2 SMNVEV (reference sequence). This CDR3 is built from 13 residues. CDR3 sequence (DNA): TGTGCCAGCAGTTTGGCTCGGAGGACTGAAGCTTTCTTT. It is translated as CASSLARRTEAFF.

CDR3 sequence (DNA): TGTGCCAGCAGTTACTCGGGCGACACTGCCTACGAGCAGTACTTC. Translation: CASSYSGDTAYEQYF. V gene TRBV6-5 combines with J gene TRBJ2-7; D gene uncertain. The CDR3 is made up of 15 amino acids. Germline CDR1 is MNHEY and CDR2 is SVGAGI. V gave up 0 bases and J gave up 2 bases, with 11 bases separating them.

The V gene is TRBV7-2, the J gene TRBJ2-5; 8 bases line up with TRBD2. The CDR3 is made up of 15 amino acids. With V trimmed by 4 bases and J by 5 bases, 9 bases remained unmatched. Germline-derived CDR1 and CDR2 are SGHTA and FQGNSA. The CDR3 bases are TGTGCCAGCAGCTCCATCGGCGGGGGGAGGGAGACCCAGTACTTC. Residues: CASSSIGGGRETQYF.

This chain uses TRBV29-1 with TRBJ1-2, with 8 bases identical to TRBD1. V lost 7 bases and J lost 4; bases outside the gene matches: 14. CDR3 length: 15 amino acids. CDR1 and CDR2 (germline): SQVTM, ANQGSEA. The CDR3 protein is CSAGVDRGGLYGYTF. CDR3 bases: TGCAGCGCCGGTGTTGACAGGGGAGGACTCTATGGCTACACCTTC. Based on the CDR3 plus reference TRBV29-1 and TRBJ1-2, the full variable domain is SAVISQKPSRDICQRGTSLTIQCQVDSQVTMMFWYRQQPGQSLTLIATANQGSEATYESGFVIDKFPISRPNLTFSTLTVSNMSPEDSSIYLCSAGVDRGGLYGYTFGSGTRLTVV.

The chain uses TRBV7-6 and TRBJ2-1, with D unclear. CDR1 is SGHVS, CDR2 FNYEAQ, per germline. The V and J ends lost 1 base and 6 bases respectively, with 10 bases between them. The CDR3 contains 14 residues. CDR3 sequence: CASSLVGPGNEQFF. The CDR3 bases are TGTGCCAGCAGCTTAGTAGGGCCTGGCAATGAGCAGTTCTTC.

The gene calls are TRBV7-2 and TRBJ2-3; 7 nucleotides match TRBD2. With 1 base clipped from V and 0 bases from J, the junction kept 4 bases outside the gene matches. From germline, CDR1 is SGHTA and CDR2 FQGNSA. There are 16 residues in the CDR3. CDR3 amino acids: CASSLVASGSTDTQYF. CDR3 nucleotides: TGTGCCAGCAGCTTAGTTGCTAGCGGTAGCACAGATACGCAGTATTTT.

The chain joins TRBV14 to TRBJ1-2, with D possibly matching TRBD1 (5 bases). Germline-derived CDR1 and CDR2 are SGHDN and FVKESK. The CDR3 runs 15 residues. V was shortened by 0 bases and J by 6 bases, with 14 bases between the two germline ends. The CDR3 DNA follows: TGTGCCAGCAGCCAAGATATCTCAGGGATCCATGGCTACACCTTC. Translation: CASSQDISGIHGYTF.

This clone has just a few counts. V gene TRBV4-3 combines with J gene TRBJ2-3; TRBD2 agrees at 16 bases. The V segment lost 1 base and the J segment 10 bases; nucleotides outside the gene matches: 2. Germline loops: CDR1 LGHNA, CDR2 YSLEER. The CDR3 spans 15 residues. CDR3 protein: CASSQAGLAGGSQYF. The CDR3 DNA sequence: TGCGCCAGCAGCCAAGCGGGACTAGCGGGGGGGTCGCAGTATTTT.

The CDR3 coding sequence is TGTGCCAGCAGCCAAGGACTAGCGGGAATCCCTGAGCAGTACTTC. Protein: CASSQGLAGIPEQYF. This rearrangement joins TRBV4-2 to TRBJ2-7, with TRBD2 matching over 11 bases. V shed 1 base, J shed 7 bases, and the junction held 6 bases outside the gene matches. The CDR3 is made up of 15 amino acids. Germline V gene lookup returns CDR1 LGHNA and CDR2 YNFKEQ.

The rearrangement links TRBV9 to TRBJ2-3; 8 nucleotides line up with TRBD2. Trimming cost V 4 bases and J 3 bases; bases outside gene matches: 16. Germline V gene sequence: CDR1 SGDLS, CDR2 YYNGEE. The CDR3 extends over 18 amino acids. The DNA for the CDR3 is TGTGCCAGCAGCCCCCCCCCTTCGGCGGGGGGAACAACAGATACGCAGTATTTT. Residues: CASSPPPSAGGTTDTQYF.

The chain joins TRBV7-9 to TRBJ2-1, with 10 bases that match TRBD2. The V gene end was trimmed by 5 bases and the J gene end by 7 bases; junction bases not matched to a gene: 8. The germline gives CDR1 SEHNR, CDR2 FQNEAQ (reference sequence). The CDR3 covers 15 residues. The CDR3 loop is CASSPIAGGFNEQFF. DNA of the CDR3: TGTGCCAGCAGCCCGATAGCGGGAGGTTTTAATGAGCAGTTCTTC. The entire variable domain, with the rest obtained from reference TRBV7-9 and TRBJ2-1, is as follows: DTGVSQNPRHKITKRGQNVTFRCDPISEHNRLYWYRQTLGQGPEFLTYFQNEAQLEKSRLLSDRFSAERPKGSFSTLEIQRTEQGDSAMYLCASSPIAGGFNEQFFGPGTRLTVL.

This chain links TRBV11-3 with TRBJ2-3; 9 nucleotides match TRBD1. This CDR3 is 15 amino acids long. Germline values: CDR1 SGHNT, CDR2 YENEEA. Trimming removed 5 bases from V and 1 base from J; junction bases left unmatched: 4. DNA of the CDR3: TGTGCCAGCAGCACCCGGGACAGGGGCACAGATACGCAGTATTTT. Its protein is CASSTRDRGTDTQYF.

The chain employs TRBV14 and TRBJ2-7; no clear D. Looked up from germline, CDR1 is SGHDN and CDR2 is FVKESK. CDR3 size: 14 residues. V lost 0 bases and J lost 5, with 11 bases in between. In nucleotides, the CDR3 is TGTGCCAGCAGCCAAGATTCTTTAGTGGACGAGCAGTACTTC. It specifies CASSQDSLVDEQYF. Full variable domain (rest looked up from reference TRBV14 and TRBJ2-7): EAGVTQFPSHSVIEKGQTVTLRCDPISGHDNLYWYRRVMGKEIKFLLHFVKESKQDESGMPNNRFLAERTGGTYSTLKVQPAELEDSGVYFCASSQDSLVDEQYFGPGTRLTVT.

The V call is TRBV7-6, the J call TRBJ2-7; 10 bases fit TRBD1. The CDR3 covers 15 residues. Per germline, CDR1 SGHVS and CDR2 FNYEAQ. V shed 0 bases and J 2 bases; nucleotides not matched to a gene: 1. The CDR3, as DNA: TGTGCCAGCAGCTTAGCCGGGACAGGGGCCTACGAGCAGTACTTC. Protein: CASSLAGTGAYEQYF.

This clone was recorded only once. The CDR3 loop reads CASSLVGREGYGYTF. The CDR3 nucleotides read TGTGCCAGCAGCTTAGTGGGCAGGGAAGGCTATGGCTACACCTTC. The rearrangement links TRBV7-9 to TRBJ1-2; perhaps TRBD1 as D (5 bases). V was pared by 1 base and J by 4 bases, with 13 bases between. Germline assignment: CDR1 SEHNR and CDR2 FQNEAQ (reference sequence). The CDR3 loop spans 15 amino acids.

The CDR3 DNA is TGTGCCAGCAGCTTAGTGGGGGCGGCAGATACGCAGTATTTT. Amino acids: CASSLVGAADTQYF. The chain links TRBV7-6 to TRBJ2-3, with D perhaps TRBD1 (6 bases). CDR1 and CDR2 from the germline V gene are SGHVS and FNYEAQ. This CDR3 is 14 amino acids long. Trimming took 1 base from V and 4 from J, leaving 9 bases between them.

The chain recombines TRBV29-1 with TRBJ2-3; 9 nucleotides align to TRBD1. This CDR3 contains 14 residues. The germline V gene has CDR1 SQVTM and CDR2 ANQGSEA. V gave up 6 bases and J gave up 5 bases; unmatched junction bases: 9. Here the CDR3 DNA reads TGCAGCGTCCGGGACAGGGTCAGGGGAGATACGCAGTATTTT. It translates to CSVRDRVRGDTQYF.